The 25 T cell receptor beta chains below were found in one sample sequenced in a study of shared clonotypes between healthy human individuals. Profiled with immunoSEQ multiplex PCR; TCRdb holds only in-frame clones, not every one. Counted here are about 1.1 million clones, around 82% occurring once; the ten biggest clones make up approximately 0.52%. Sequences were obtained from memory CD4+ T cells from PBMCs. Subset denoted: CD45RA-negative fraction. The receptors were sampled from a man younger than 35 in good health. Some clones in this sample may be carry-over from other donors' samples.

The gene calls are TRBV30 and TRBJ2-3; D gene ambiguous. Deletions cut 3 bases from V and 5 bases from J, with 6 bases between. Germline CDR1 GTSNPN, CDR2 SVGIG (reference sequence). The CDR3 is 11 residues long. This chain's CDR3 is CAWRNEDTQYF. CDR3 coding DNA: TGTGCCTGGAGGAATGAAGATACGCAGTATTTT.

Note on this clone: Since a far larger clone is one base different, this is likely a read error. The chain recombines TRBV30 with TRBJ2-7, with D maybe TRBD1 (5 bases). Germline assignment: CDR1 GTSNPN and CDR2 SVGIG (reference sequence). There are 13 residues in the CDR3. The CDR3 loop is CARSPKGLDEQYF. CDR3 sequence (DNA): TGTGCCCGGAGTCCTAAGGGGTTGGACGAGCAGTACTTC.

The chain is built from TRBV6-1 and TRBJ2-3, with 8 bases identical to TRBD2. This CDR3 is built from 15 residues. Losses at the gene ends were 1 base for V and 1 base for J; bases not matched to a gene: 1. Germline CDR1 reads MNHNS; CDR2 reads SASEGT. As DNA, the CDR3 is TGTGCCAGCAGTGAAGTGACTAGCGGCACAGATACGCAGTATTTT. It is translated as CASSEVTSGTDTQYF.

The chain combines TRBV19 with TRBJ2-1; no clear D gene. The CDR3 loop spans 13 amino acids. V was shortened by 4 bases and J by 0 bases, with 4 bases between the two germline ends. Germline loops: CDR1 LNHDA, CDR2 SQIVND (reference sequence). CDR3 residues: CASSKSSYNEQFF. The CDR3 DNA sequence: TGTGCCAGTAGTAAGAGCTCCTACAATGAGCAGTTCTTC.

This clone occurred a few times. At the DNA level, this CDR3 is encoded by other sequences in the same sample as well. This CDR3 reads CASSYGDSFFTDTQYF. CDR3 sequence (DNA): TGTGCCAGCAGTTACGGGGACAGTTTTTTCACAGATACGCAGTATTTT. This chain connects TRBV6-6 to TRBJ2-3, with 7 bases matching TRBD1. This CDR3 has 16 amino acids. Losses at the gene ends were 2 bases for V and 2 bases for J; bases not matched to a gene: 7. CDR1 MNHNY and CDR2 SVGAGI come from the germline V gene (reference sequence).

The chain couples TRBV6-5 to TRBJ1-3; D unclear. The V and J ends lost 3 bases and 4 bases respectively, with 13 bases between them. The CDR3 length is 15 residues. Germline V gene lookup returns CDR1 MNHEY and CDR2 SVGAGI. CDR3: CASSYDRAGGNTIYF. CDR3 in DNA: TGTGCCAGCAGTTATGATCGGGCAGGCGGAAACACCATATATTTT.

The V and J genes are TRBV19 and TRBJ2-4; 9 bases align to TRBD1. The CDR3 is made up of 15 amino acids. V lost 3 bases and J lost 4; bases outside the gene matches: 4. Germline V gene data show CDR1 as LNHDA and CDR2 as SQIVND (reference sequence). CDR3 nucleotide sequence: TGTGCCAGTAGTATGGGGACAGGGATGAAAAACATTCAGTACTTC. As protein: CASSMGTGMKNIQYF.

Worth noting for this clone: A far larger clone lies a single base away; this is likely a read error. The sample has other DNA sequences that encode this CDR3 too. The chain is built from TRBV7-7 and TRBJ2-5; D unclear. The V and J ends lost 1 base and 1 base respectively, with 4 bases between them. CDR3 length: 13 amino acids. The germline CDR1 and CDR2 sequences are SSHAT and FNYEAQ (reference sequence). CDR3 in DNA: TGTGCCAGCAGCTTAGGGCCCCAAGAGACCCAGTACTTC. It encodes CASSLGPQETQYF.

The V and J genes are TRBV29-1 and TRBJ2-1; tentative D call: TRBD2 (5 bases). In germline, CDR1 is SQVTM, CDR2 ANQGSEA. Trimming left V 2 bases short and J 8 bases short, with 13 bases between. The CDR3 sequence is 13 residues long. The CDR3: CSVEFLARDEQFF. CDR3 coding DNA: TGCAGCGTTGAATTCCTAGCAAGAGATGAGCAGTTCTTC.

This chain uses TRBV5-1 with TRBJ2-4; D is unresolved. Germline V gene lookup returns CDR1 SGHRS and CDR2 YFSETQ. V was trimmed by 4 bases and J by 2 bases, leaving 13 bases between them. This CDR3 has 15 amino acids. CDR3: CASSPNVGTKNIQYF. The CDR3 DNA is TGCGCCAGCAGCCCGAACGTGGGGACCAAAAACATTCAGTACTTC. The full variable domain, its missing parts supplied by reference TRBV5-1 and TRBJ2-4, is KAGVTQTPRYLIKTRGQQVTLSCSPISGHRSVSWYQQTPGQGLQFLFEYFSETQRNKGNFPGRFSGRQFSNSRSEMNVSTLELGDSALYLCASSPNVGTKNIQYFGAGTRLSVL.

The chain employs TRBV6-6 and TRBJ1-2; D not certain. This CDR3 spans 13 amino acids. The germline V and J ends were trimmed by 2 bases and 4 bases, with 8 bases remaining between them. From germline, CDR1 is MNHNY and CDR2 SVGAGI (reference sequence). This chain's CDR3 is CASSYRSIYGYTF. CDR3 bases: TGTGCCAGCAGTTACAGGTCGATCTATGGCTACACCTTC.

The rearrangement links TRBV4-1 to TRBJ1-1; D is uncertain. Between the trimmed V and J ends, which lost 0 bases and 5 bases, there was a span of 16 bases. The length of the CDR3 is 16 residues. The germline gives CDR1 MGHRA, CDR2 YSYEKL. The CDR3 DNA reads TGCGCCAGCAGCCAAGATGGGGTCAGAGTAGGTACTGAAGCTTTCTTT. It yields the protein CASSQDGVRVGTEAFF.

Of note for this clone: Distinct nucleotide sequences in the sample also encode this CDR3. The chain links TRBV7-9 to TRBJ1-5; D gene uncertain. The germline CDR1 and CDR2 sequences are SEHNR and FQNEAQ (reference sequence). V was trimmed by 1 base and J by 5 bases, leaving 6 bases between them. The CDR3 loop spans 13 amino acids. For the CDR3, the DNA is TGTGCCAGCAGCTTAGACGCGGATCAGCCCCAGCATTTT. Its translation is CASSLDADQPQHF.

The V call is TRBV18, the J call TRBJ2-7, with TRBD1 matching over 11 bases. Germline CDR1 KGHSH, CDR2 LQKENI. CDR3 length: 15 residues. J gave up 5 bases and V 1 base, and 4 bases lay outside the gene matches. The DNA of the CDR3 is TGTGCCAGCTCACCACGGACAGGGGGCGGCGACGAGCAGTACTTC. Residues: CASSPRTGGGDEQYF.

This sequence joins TRBV7-9 and TRBJ2-2; 8 nucleotides match TRBD2. V was clipped by 5 bases and J by 3 bases; unmatched bases: 5. CDR3 size: 15 residues. Per the germline V gene, CDR1 is SEHNR and CDR2 is FQNEAQ (reference sequence). In DNA, the CDR3 is TGTGCCAGCAGCCCAGGACTAGCATACACCGGGGAGCTGTTTTTT. Protein: CASSPGLAYTGELFF.

This clone was counted ten times or more. Its ends do not fully match the called genes, so a read error is possible. The chain carries TRBV13 and TRBJ1-2, with no clear D. Germline assignment: CDR1 PRHDT and CDR2 FYEKMQ (reference sequence). This CDR3 contains 13 residues. CDR3: CASSVTIGSISGF. CDR3 bases: TGTGCCAGCAGCGTAACTATAGGGTCGATTTCGGGTTTT.

V usage is TRBV2 and J usage is TRBJ1-2; D call uncertain. Per the germline V gene, CDR1 is SNHLY and CDR2 is FYNNEI. V was cut by 3 bases and J by 10 bases, with 15 bases left in between. The CDR3 runs to 13 residues. CDR3 sequence reads: CASSDWELRNYTF. The CDR3 DNA follows: TGTGCCAGCAGTGACTGGGAGCTTCGGAACTACACCTTC.

This chain joins TRBV5-1 and TRBJ2-7; 10 nucleotides align to TRBD1. The CDR3 runs to 16 residues. CDR1 is SGHRS and CDR2 is YFSETQ in the germline V gene. After removal of 4 bases from V and 5 bases from J, the junction contained 12 bases not matched to a gene. This chain's CDR3 is CASSGAGTGEPDEQYF. The CDR3, as DNA: TGCGCCAGCAGCGGAGCCGGGACAGGGGAGCCCGACGAGCAGTACTTC.

J is TRBJ2-5 and V is TRBV7-9; D is unclear. The CDR3 extends over 13 amino acids. Germline CDR1 is SEHNR and CDR2 is FQNEAQ (reference sequence). Trimming pared 1 base from V and 4 bases from J, leaving 7 bases between. The CDR3 coding sequence is TGTGCCAGCAGCTTAGTAGAAGGAGAGACCCAGTACTTC. Protein: CASSLVEGETQYF.

This clone has just one count. The V and J genes are TRBV5-1 and TRBJ2-1; TRBD2 aligns across 8 bases. Germline CDR1 and CDR2: SGHRS and YFSETQ. V trimming: 2 bases; J trimming: 6 bases; junction bases outside the gene matches: 7. The CDR3 is 15 residues long. The CDR3 DNA is TGCGCCAGCAGCTTCTCGGGACTAGTTGGCAATGAGCAGTTCTTC. It translates to CASSFSGLVGNEQFF. Together with reference TRBV5-1 and TRBJ2-1, the CDR3 gives the full variable domain: KAGVTQTPRYLIKTRGQQVTLSCSPISGHRSVSWYQQTPGQGLQFLFEYFSETQRNKGNFPGRFSGRQFSNSRSEMNVSTLELGDSALYLCASSFSGLVGNEQFFGPGTRLTVL.

The J gene is TRBJ2-7, the V gene TRBV7-2; D gene ambiguous. This CDR3 is built from 11 residues. Looked up from germline, CDR1 is SGHTA and CDR2 is FQGNSA. Trimming pared 8 bases from V and 9 bases from J, leaving 14 bases between. The CDR3 spells CASGGRSGQYF. The CDR3 DNA reads TGTGCCAGCGGCGGCCGGTCAGGGCAGTACTTC.

This chain connects TRBV6-5 to TRBJ2-5, with a tentative D call TRBD2 (6 bases). The CDR3 has 13 residues. V shed 5 bases and J shed 3 bases, with 10 bases lying between them. Germline CDR1 reads MNHEY; CDR2 reads SVGAGI. The CDR3 spells CASSQRLEETQYF. The CDR3 DNA reads TGTGCCAGCAGTCAGAGACTAGAAGAGACCCAGTACTTC.

The V gene is TRBV28, the J gene TRBJ1-2; the D gene is possibly TRBD1 (6 bases). The CDR3 consists of 16 residues. The germline V gene has CDR1 MDHEN and CDR2 SYDVKM. Trimming removed 7 bases at V and 8 bases at J, with 26 bases between. The CDR3 sequence: CASTTYPRGGAWGYTF. CDR3 nucleotide sequence: TGTGCCAGCACGACTTACCCCCGCGGGGGGGCCTGGGGCTACACCTTC.

This chain links TRBV25-1 with TRBJ2-5; D may be TRBD1 or TRBD2 (6 bases each). The CDR3 length is 15 residues. The V end lost 1 base, the J end lost 5 bases, and 14 bases lay between the germline ends. From germline, CDR1 is MGHDK and CDR2 SYGVNS. In DNA, the CDR3 is TGTGCCAGCAGTGAATCCAGCAGGGGAGGCGAGACCCAGTACTTC. Its translation is CASSESSRGGETQYF.

V is TRBV5-5 and J is TRBJ2-7; no definite D call. This CDR3 has 13 amino acids. V gave up 4 bases and J gave up 4 bases, with 12 bases separating them. Germline V gene lookup returns CDR1 SGHKS and CDR2 YYEKEE (reference sequence). As DNA, the CDR3 is TGTGCCAGCAGCCGCCCCCCGATGTACGAGCAGTACTTC. It yields the protein CASSRPPMYEQYF.